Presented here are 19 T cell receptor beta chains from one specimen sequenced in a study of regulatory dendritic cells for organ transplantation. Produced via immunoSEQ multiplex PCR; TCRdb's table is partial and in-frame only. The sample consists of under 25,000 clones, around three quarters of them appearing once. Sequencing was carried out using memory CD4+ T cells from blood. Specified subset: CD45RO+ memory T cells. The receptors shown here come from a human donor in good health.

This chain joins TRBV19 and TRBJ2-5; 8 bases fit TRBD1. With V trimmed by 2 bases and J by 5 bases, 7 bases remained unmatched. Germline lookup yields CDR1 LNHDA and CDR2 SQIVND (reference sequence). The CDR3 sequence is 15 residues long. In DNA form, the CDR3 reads TGTGCCAGTAGTATAATGACAGGGGTAGGGGAGACCCAGTACTTC. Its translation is CASSIMTGVGETQYF.

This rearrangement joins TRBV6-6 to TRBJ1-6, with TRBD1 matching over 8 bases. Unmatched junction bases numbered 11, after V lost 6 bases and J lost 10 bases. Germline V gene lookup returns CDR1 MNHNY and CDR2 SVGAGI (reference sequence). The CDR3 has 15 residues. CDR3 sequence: CASSPRAGGGSPLHF. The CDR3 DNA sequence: TGTGCCAGCAGCCCACGGGCAGGGGGCGGGTCACCCCTCCACTTT.

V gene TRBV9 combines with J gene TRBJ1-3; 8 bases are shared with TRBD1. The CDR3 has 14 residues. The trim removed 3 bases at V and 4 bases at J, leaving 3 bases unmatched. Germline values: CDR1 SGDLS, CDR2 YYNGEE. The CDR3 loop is CASSGTGGGNTIYF. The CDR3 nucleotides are TGTGCCAGCAGCGGTACAGGGGGAGGAAACACCATATATTTT.

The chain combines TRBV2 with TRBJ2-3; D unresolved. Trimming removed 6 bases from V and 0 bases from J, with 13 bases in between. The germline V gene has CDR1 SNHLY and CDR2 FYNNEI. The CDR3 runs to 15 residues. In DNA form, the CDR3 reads TGTGCCAGCAGAGCGCTGGCGGCTAGCACAGATACGCAGTATTTT. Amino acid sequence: CASRALAASTDTQYF.

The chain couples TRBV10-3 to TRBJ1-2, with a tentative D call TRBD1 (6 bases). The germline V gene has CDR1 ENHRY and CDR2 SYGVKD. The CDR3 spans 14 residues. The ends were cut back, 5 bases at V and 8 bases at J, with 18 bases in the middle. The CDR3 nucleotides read TGTGCCATCAGTCCCCCCGCGGGGGCCGGGGGCTACACCTTC. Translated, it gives CAISPPAGAGGYTF.

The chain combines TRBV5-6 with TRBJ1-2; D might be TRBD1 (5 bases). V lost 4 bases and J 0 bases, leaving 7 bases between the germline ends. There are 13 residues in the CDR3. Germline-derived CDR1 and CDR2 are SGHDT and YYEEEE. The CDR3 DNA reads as TGTGCCAGCAGCAAGACAGCTAACTATGGCTACACCTTC. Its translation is CASSKTANYGYTF. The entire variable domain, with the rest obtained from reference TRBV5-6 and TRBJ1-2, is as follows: DAGVTQSPTHLIKTRGQQVTLRCSPKSGHDTVSWYQQALGQGPQFIFQYYEEEERQRGNFPDRFSGHQFPNYSSELNVNALLLGDSALYLCASSKTANYGYTFGSGTRLTVV.

CDR3 DNA: TGCGCCAGCAGCCAAGGGGGGACAGGGGGGAGCGAGCAGTACTTC. Translating gives CASSQGGTGGSEQYF. The chain links TRBV4-1 to TRBJ2-7; TRBD1 matches 11 bases. This CDR3 spans 15 amino acids. The germline V gene has CDR1 MGHRA and CDR2 YSYEKL. V shed 1 base and J 6 bases; nucleotides not matched to a gene: 5.

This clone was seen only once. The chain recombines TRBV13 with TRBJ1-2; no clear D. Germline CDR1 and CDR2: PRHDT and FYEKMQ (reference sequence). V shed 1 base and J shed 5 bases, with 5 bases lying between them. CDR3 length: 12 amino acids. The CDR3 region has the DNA TGTGCCAGCAGCTTAGCAGGTTATGGCTACACCTTC. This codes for CASSLAGYGYTF.

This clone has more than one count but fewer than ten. The CDR3 loop is CASSKRVPQHF. The CDR3 DNA follows: TGTGCCAGCAGCAAGAGGGTGCCCCAGCATTTT. This chain uses TRBV21-1 with TRBJ1-5. TRBV21-1 is a listed pseudogene. The CDR3 runs to 11 residues.

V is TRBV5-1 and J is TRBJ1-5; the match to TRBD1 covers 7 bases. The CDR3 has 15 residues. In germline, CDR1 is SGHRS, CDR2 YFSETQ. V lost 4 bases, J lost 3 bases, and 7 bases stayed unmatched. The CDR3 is CASSPEGQYNQPQHF. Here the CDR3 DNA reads TGCGCCAGCAGCCCGGAGGGACAGTACAATCAGCCCCAGCATTTT. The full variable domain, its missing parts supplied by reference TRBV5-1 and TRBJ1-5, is KAGVTQTPRYLIKTRGQQVTLSCSPISGHRSVSWYQQTPGQGLQFLFEYFSETQRNKGNFPGRFSGRQFSNSRSEMNVSTLELGDSALYLCASSPEGQYNQPQHFGDGTRLSIL.

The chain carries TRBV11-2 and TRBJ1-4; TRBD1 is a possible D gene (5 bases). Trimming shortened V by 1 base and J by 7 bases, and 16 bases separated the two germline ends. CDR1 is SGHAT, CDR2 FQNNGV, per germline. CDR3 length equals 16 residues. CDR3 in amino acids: CASSLGGPGWSEKLFF. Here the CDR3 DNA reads TGTGCCAGCAGCTTAGGAGGTCCAGGGTGGAGTGAAAAACTGTTTTTT.

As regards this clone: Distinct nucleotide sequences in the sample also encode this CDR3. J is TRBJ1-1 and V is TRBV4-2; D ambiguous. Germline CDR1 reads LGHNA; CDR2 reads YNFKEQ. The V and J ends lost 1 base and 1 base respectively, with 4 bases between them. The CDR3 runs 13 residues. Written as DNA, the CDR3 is TGTGCCAGCAGCCAAGCCTCGAACACTGAAGCTTTCTTT. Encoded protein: CASSQASNTEAFF.

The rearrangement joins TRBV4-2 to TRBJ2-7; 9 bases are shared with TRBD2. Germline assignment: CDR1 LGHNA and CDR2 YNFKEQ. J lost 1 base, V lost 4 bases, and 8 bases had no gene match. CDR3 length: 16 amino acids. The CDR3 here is CASSPSGSGGSYEQYF. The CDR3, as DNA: TGTGCCAGCAGCCCGAGTGGTAGCGGGGGATCCTACGAGCAGTACTTC.

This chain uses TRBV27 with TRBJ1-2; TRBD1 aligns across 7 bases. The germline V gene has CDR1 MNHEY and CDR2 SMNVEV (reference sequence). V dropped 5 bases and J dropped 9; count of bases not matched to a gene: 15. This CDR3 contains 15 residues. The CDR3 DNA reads TGTGCCAGCAGTCCCCTGGACAGGCTTACCAAAAGCTACACCTTC. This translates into CASSPLDRLTKSYTF.

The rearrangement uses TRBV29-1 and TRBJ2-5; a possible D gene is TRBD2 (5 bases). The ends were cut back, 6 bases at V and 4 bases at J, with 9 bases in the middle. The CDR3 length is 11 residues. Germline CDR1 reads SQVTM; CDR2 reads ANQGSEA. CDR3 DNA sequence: TGCAGCGTCCGGCGGGCAGAGACCCAGTACTTC. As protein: CSVRRAETQYF.

CDR3 loop: CASRWRGRTGELFF. The CDR3 DNA sequence: TGTGCCAGCAGGTGGAGGGGGCGCACCGGGGAGCTGTTTTTT. The chain joins TRBV6-1 to TRBJ2-2; possibly TRBD1 for D (7 bases). The germline V gene has CDR1 MNHNS and CDR2 SASEGT. Trimming cost V 6 bases and J 4 bases, with 12 bases left between them. CDR3 size: 14 residues.

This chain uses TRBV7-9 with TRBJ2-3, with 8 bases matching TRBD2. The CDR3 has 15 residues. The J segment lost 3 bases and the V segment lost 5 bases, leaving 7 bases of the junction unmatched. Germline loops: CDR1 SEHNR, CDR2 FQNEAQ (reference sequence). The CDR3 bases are TGTGCCAGCAGCCCCGGGGGGGGGACTACAGATACGCAGTATTTT. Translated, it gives CASSPGGGTTDTQYF.

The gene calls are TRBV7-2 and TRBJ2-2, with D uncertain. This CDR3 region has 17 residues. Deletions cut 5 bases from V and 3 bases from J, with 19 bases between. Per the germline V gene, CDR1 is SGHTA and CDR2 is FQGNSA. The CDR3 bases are TGTGCCAGCAGCCCCGGTTTGATTACGGTTTACACCGGGGAGCTGTTTTTT. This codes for CASSPGLITVYTGELFF.

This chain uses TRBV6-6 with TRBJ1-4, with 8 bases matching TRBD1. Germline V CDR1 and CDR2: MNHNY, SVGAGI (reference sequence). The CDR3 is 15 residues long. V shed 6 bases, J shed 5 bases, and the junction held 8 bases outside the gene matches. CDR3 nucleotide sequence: TGTGCCAGCAGATCTCAGGGGGCGGGAAATGAAAAACTGTTTTTT. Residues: CASRSQGAGNEKLFF.